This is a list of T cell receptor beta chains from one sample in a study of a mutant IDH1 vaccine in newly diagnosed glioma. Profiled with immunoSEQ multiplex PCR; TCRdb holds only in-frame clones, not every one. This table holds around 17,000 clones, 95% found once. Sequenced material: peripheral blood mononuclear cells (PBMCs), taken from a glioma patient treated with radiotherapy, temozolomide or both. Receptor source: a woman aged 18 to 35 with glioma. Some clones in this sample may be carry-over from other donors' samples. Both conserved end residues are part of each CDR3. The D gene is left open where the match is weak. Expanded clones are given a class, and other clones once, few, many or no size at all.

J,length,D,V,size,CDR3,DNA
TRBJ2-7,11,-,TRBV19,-,CASYSLGEQYF,TGTGCCAGCTACTCCCTTGGAGAGCAGTACTTC
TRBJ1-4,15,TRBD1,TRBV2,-,CASSVGQGGSKKLFF,TGTGCCAGCAGTGTGGGACAGGGGGGCTCGAAAAAACTGTTTTTT
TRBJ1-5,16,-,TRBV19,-,CASSISGIRGNQPQHF,TGTGCCAGTAGTATAAGCGGGATTAGGGGCAATCAGCCCCAGCATTTT
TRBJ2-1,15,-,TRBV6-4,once,CASSDSDKVLNEQFF,TGTGCCAGCAGTGATTCCGACAAGGTCCTAAATGAGCAGTTCTTC
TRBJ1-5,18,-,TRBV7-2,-,CASSLGPRWNRSNQPQHF,TGTGCCAGCAGCTTAGGGCCGCGGTGGAATCGGAGCAATCAGCCCCAGCATTTT
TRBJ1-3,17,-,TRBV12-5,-,CASGSRWARLSGNTIYF,TGTGCTAGTGGTTCCCGGTGGGCTAGGCTCTCTGGAAACACCATATATTTT
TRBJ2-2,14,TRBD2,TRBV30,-,CAMTGRGFPGELFF,TGTGCCATGACGGGGAGGGGCTTTCCCGGGGAGCTGTTTTTT
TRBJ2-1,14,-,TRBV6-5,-,CASSYSNGYNEQFF,TGTGCCAGCAGTTACTCGAACGGGTACAATGAGCAGTTCTTC
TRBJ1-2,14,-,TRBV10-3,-,CAISESETAYGYTF,TGTGCCATCAGTGAGTCAGAGACAGCCTATGGCTACACCTTC
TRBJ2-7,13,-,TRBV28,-,CASTSDINYEQYF,TGTGCCAGCACGTCGGACATCAACTACGAGCAGTACTTC
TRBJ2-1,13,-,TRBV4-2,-,CASSQSPENEQFF,TGTGCCAGCAGCCAAAGTCCAGAGAATGAGCAGTTCTTC
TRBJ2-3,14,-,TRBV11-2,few,CASSFLAHTDTQYF,TGTGCCAGCAGCTTTCTAGCGCACACAGATACGCAGTATTTT
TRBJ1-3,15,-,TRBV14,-,CASSPLATGGNTIYF,TGTGCCAGCAGCCCCCTCGCCACGGGAGGAAACACCATATATTTT
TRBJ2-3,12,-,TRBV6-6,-,CASRPSTDTQYF,TGTGCCAGCCGACCTAGCACAGATACGCAGTATTTT
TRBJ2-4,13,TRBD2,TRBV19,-,CASSPGGRNIQYF,TGTGCCAGTAGTCCGGGCGGGAGGAACATTCAGTACTTC
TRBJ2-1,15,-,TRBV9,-,CASSLERASYNEQFF,TGTGCCAGCAGCCTCGAGCGTGCCTCCTACAATGAGCAGTTCTTC
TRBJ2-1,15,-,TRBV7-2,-,CASSQVPSSYNEQFF,TGTGCCAGCAGCCAAGTCCCTTCCTCCTACAATGAGCAGTTCTTC
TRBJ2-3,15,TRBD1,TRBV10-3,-,CATGGVLDITDTQYF,TGTGCCACAGGGGGCGTTTTGGACATCACAGATACGCAGTATTTT
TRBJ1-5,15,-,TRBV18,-,CASSPVPTPGQPQHF,TGTGCCAGCTCACCCGTACCCACCCCGGGACAGCCCCAGCATTTT
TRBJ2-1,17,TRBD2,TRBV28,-,CASTGLAGGLSYNEQFF,TGTGCCAGCACGGGACTAGCGGGAGGCCTTTCCTACAATGAGCAGTTCTTC
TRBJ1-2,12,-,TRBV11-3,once,CASRRGKNGYTF,TGTGCCAGCAGGAGGGGGAAAAATGGCTACACCTTC
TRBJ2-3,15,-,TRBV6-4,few,CASSEGRSDTDTQYF,TGTGCCAGCAGTGAGGGGCGGTCGGACACAGATACGCAGTATTTT
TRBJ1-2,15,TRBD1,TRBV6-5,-,CASIPYRGGWFGYTF,TGTGCCAGCATCCCGTACAGGGGAGGGTGGTTCGGCTACACCTTC
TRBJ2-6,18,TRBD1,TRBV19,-,CASKPKGQGGSGANVLTF,TGTGCCAGTAAGCCAAAGGGACAGGGGGGATCTGGGGCCAACGTCCTGACTTTC
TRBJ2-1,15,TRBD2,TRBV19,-,CASSMTSGDYNEQFF,TGTGCCAGTAGTATGACTAGCGGAGACTACAATGAGCAGTTCTTC
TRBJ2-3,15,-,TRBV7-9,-,CASSSDNRVADTQYF,TGTGCCAGCAGCTCAGACAACCGGGTCGCAGATACGCAGTATTTT
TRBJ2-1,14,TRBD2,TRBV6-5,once,CASSPTSGHNEQFF,TGTGCCAGCAGTCCTACTAGCGGACACAATGAGCAGTTCTTC
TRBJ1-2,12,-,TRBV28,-,CASSLPGRDYTF,TGTGCCAGCAGTTTACCGGGGCGCGACTACACCTTC
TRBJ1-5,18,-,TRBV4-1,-,CASSQVGINRTSLRPQHF,TGCGCCAGCAGCCAAGTCGGTATAAATAGGACCTCACTAAGGCCCCAGCATTTT
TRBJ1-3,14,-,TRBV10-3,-,CAINLDSSGNTIYF,TGTGCCATCAACCTTGACAGCTCTGGAAACACCATATATTTT
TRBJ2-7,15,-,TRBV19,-,CASSIEGSLSYEQYF,TGTGCCAGTAGTATAGAGGGGTCTCTCTCCTACGAGCAGTACTTC
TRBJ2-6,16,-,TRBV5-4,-,CASSSRTSPGANVLTF,TGTGCCAGCAGCTCACGAACCTCCCCTGGGGCCAACGTCCTGACTTTC
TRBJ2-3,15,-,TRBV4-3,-,CASSRGGQGGDTQYF,TGCGCCAGCAGCCGAGGCGGGCAGGGGGGGGATACGCAGTATTTT
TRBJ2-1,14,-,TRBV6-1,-,CVSEAYRSYNEQFF,TGTGTCTCGGAGGCATATCGCTCCTACAATGAGCAGTTCTTC
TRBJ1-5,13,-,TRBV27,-,CASSFTFNQPQHF,TGTGCCAGCAGTTTTACTTTTAATCAGCCCCAGCATTTT
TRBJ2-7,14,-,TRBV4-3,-,CASSQGQGKNEQYF,TGCGCCAGCAGCCAAGGGCAGGGGAAAAACGAGCAGTACTTC
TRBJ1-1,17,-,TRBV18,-,CASSPLGDAAMNTEAFF,TGTGCCAGCTCACCATTGGGGGACGCCGCTATGAACACTGAAGCTTTCTTT
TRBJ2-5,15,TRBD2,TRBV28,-,CASREAGGSQETQYF,TGTGCCAGCAGGGAAGCGGGGGGCTCGCAAGAGACCCAGTACTTC
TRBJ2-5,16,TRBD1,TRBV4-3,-,CASSQGQGEGVETQYF,TGCGCCAGCAGCCAAGGACAGGGGGAGGGTGTGGAGACCCAGTACTTC
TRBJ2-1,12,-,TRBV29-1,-,CSVEDVSNEQFF,TGCAGCGTTGAAGACGTCAGTAATGAGCAGTTCTTC
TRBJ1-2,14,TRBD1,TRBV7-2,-,CASSLPGQGGGYTF,TGTGCCAGCAGCTTACCGGGACAGGGGGGAGGCTACACCTTC
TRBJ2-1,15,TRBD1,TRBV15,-,CATRGRDSRIDEQFF,TGTGCCACCAGGGGAAGGGACAGCCGGATTGATGAGCAGTTCTTC
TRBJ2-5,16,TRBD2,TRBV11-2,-,CASSSGLAGGQETQYF,TGTGCCAGCAGCTCCGGACTAGCGGGGGGGCAAGAGACCCAGTACTTC
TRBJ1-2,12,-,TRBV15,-,CATSRGSWGYTF,TGTGCCACCAGCAGAGGCAGTTGGGGCTACACCTTC
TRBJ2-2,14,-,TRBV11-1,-,CASSFLLIGGELFF,TGTGCCAGCAGTTTTCTCCTGATCGGCGGGGAGCTGTTTTTT
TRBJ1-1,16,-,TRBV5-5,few,CASSLAGASRHTEAFF,TGTGCCAGCAGCTTGGCCGGGGCATCCCGTCACACTGAAGCTTTCTTT
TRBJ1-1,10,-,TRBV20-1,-,CSASRAEAFF,TGCAGTGCTAGCAGGGCCGAAGCTTTCTTT
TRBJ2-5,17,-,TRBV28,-,CASSSPLRVVGEETQYF,TGTGCCAGCAGTTCCCCATTAAGGGTGGTTGGCGAAGAGACCCAGTACTTC
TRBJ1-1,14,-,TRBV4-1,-,CASSQEWRNTEAFF,TGCGCCAGCAGCCAAGAGTGGAGGAACACTGAAGCTTTCTTT
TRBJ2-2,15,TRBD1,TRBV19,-,CASSTGTGTTGELFF,TGTGCCAGTAGTACCGGGACAGGGACCACCGGGGAGCTGTTTTTT
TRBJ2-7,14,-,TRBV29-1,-,CSVEKEEGSYEQYF,TGCAGCGTTGAAAAAGAGGAGGGCTCCTACGAGCAGTACTTC